The sequence of this T cell receptor (beta chain) was determined in a study of glioma-infiltrating T cells. At least ten counts were recorded for this clonotype. The antigen is unknown. V was shortened by 5 bases and J by 6 bases, with 11 bases between the two germline ends. Germline CDR1 reads SGHTA; CDR2 reads FQGTGA. The CDR3 loop spans 13 amino acids. TCR alpha and beta CDR3 regions were amplified from RNA using iRepertoire nested multiplex PCR. Tissue mRNA or PBMC total RNA, 100-400 ng, went into one-step reverse transcription and amplification. TCRdb reprocessed the multiplex PCR reads via MiXCR and lists one record per CDR3 protein. Of roughly 42,000 distinct CDR3 sequences detected, under 25% appear once; the ten largest clones hold 5% to 8%. Study observations and caveats: Gliomas, especially low-grade, showed above-expected tissue-blood divergence; non-neoplastic patients showed below. CDR3 overlap between tissue and blood was very small.

This sequence was found in a human donor with low-grade glioma or glioblastoma, undergoing nonglioma brain surgery, or in good health (not recorded which). Specimen: glioma tissue, nonneoplastic brain tissue, or PBMCs (not recorded which). This chain joins TRBV7-3 and TRBJ2-1; weak D call: TRBD2 (5 bases). The CDR3 nucleotides are TGTGCCAGCAGCCCTGAAGAGGGCAATGAGCAGTTCTTC. Translation: CASSPEEGNEQFF.